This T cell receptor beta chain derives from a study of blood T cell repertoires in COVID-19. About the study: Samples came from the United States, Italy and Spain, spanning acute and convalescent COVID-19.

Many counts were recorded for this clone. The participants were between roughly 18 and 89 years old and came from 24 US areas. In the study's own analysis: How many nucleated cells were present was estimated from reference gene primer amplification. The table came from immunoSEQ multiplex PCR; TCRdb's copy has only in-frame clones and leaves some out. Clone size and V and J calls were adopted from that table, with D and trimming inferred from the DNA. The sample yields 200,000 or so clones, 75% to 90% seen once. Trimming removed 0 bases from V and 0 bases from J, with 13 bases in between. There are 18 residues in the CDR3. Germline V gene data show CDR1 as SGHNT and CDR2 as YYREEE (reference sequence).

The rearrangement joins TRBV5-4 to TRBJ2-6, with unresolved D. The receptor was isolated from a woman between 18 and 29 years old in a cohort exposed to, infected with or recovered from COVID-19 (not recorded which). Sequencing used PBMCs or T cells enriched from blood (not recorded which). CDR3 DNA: TGTGCCAGCAGCTTGGAAGCAGGCTTCTCCTCTGGGGCCAACGTCCTGACTTTC. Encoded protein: CASSLEAGFSSGANVLTF.